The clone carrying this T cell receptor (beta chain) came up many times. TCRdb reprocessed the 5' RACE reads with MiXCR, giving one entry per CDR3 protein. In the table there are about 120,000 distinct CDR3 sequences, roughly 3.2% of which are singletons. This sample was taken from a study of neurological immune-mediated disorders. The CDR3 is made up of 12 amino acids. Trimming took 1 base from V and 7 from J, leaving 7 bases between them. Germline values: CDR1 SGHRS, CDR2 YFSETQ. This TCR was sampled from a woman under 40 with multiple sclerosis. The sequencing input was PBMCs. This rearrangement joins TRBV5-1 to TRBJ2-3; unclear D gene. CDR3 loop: CASSLLGNTQYF. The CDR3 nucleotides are TGCGCCAGCAGCTTGTTGGGGAATACGCAGTATTTT.